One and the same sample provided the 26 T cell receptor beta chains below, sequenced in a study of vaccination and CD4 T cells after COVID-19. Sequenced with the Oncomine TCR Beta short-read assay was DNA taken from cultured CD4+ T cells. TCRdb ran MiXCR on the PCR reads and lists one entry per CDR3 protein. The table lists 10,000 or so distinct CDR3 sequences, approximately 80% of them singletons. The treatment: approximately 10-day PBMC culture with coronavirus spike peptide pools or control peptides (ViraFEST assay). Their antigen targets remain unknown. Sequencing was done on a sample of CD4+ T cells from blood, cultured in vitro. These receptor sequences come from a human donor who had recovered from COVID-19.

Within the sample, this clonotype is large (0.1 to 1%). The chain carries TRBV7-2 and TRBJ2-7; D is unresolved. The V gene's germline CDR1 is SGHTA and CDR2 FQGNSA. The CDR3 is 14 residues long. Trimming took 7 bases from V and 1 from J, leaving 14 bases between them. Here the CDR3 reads CASTRDLESYEQYF. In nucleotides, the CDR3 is TGTGCCAGCACAAGGGATTTGGAATCCTACGAGCAGTACTTC.

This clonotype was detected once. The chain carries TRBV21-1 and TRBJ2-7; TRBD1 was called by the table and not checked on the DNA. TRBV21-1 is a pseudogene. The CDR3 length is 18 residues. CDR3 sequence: CASSKWEIGQGGIYEQYF. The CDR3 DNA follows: TGTGCCAGCAGCAAATGGGAAATCGGACAGGGAGGAATCTACGAGCAGTACTTC.

CDR3 protein: CRAGRDHNEQFF. The DNA of the CDR3 is TGCAGAGCGGGGAGGGACCACAATGAGCAGTTCTTC. V is TRBV20-1 and J is TRBJ2-1; 7 nucleotides align to TRBD2. Per the germline V gene, CDR1 is DFQATT and CDR2 is SNEGSKA (reference sequence). This CDR3 has 12 residues.

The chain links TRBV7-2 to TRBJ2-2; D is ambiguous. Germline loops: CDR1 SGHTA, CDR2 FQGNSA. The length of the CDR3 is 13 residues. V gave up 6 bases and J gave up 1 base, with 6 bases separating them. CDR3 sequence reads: CASRRVNTGELFF. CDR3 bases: TGTGCCAGCAGACGAGTGAACACCGGGGAGCTGTTTTTT.

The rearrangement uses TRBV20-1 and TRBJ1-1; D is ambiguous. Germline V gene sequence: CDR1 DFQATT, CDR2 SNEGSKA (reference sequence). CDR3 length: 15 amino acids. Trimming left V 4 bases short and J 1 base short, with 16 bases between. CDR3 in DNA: TGCAGTGCTATTGACATTGCAGGAAGGAACACTGAAGCTTTCTTT. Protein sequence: CSAIDIAGRNTEAFF.

Here the CDR3 reads CASSQEFNQPQHF. The CDR3 coding sequence is TGTGCCAGCAGTCAAGAGTTTAATCAGCCCCAGCATTTT. J is TRBJ1-5 and V is TRBV27; D remains ambiguous. Germline loops: CDR1 MNHEY, CDR2 SMNVEV (reference sequence). Trimming removed 5 bases from V and 4 bases from J, with 9 bases in between. The CDR3 covers 13 residues.

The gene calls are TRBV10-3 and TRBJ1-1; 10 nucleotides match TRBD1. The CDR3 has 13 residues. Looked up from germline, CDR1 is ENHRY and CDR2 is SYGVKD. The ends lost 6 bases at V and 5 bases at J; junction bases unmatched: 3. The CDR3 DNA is TGTGCCATCAGGGGACAGGGGAGGACTGAAGCTTTCTTT. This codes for CAIRGQGRTEAFF.

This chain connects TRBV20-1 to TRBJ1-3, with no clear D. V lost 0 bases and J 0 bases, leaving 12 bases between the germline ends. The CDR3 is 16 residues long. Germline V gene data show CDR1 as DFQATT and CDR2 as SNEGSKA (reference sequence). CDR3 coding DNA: TGCAGTGCTAGAGATTCCGGGAGAGGCTCTGGAAACACCATATATTTT. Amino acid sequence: CSARDSGRGSGNTIYF.

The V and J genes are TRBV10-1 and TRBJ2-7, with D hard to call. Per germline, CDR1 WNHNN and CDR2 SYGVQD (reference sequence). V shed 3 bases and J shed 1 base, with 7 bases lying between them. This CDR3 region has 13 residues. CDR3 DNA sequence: TGCGCCAGCAGTGATGACAAATCCTACGAGCAGTACTTC. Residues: CASSDDKSYEQYF.

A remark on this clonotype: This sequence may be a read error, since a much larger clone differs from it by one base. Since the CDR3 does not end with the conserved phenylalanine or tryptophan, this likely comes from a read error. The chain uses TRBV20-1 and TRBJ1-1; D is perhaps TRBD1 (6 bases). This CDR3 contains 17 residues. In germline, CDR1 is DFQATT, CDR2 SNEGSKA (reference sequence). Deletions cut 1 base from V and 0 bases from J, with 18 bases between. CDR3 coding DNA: TGCAGTGCTAGAGCCCCGGTGAACAGGGCCTTGAACACTGAAGCTTTCCTT. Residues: CSARAPVNRALNTEAFL.

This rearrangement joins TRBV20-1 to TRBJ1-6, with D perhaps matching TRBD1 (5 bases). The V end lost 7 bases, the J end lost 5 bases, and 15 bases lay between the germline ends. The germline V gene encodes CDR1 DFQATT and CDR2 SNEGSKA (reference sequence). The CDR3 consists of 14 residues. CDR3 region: CSVWRGGDNSPLHF. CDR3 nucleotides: TGCAGTGTCTGGCGGGGGGGGGATAATTCACCCCTCCACTTT.

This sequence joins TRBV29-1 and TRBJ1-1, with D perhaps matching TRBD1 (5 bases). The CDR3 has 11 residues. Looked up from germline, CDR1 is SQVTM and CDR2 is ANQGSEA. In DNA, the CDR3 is TGCAGTGCCACGGGGACCACTGAAGCTTTCTTT. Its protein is CSATGTTEAFF.

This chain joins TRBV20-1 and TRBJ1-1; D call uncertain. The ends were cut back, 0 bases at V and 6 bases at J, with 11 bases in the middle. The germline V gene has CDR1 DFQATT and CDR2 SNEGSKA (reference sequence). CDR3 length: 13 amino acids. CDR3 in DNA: TGCAGTGCTAGAGATGCTGTTGTCCCTGAAGCTTTCTTT. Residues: CSARDAVVPEAFF.

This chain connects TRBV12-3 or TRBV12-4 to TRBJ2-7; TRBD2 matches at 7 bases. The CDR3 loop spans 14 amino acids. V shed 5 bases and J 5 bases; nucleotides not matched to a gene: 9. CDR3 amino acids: CASSPTGGRDEQYF. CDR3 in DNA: TGTGCCAGCAGTCCAACCGGGGGGAGAGACGAGCAGTACTTC.

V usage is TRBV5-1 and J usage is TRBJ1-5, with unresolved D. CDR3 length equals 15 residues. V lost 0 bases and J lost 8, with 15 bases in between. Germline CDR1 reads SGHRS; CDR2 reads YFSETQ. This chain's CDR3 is CASSLAGSRAEPQHF. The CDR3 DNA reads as TGCGCCAGCAGCTTGGCCGGGTCAAGGGCAGAGCCCCAGCATTTT.

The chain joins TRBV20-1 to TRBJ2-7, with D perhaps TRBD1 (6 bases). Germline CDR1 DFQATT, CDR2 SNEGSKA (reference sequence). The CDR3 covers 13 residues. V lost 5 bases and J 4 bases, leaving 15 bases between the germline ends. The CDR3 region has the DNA TGCAGTGCTTTACCGGGACACTATTACGAGCAGTACTTC. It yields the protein CSALPGHYYEQYF.

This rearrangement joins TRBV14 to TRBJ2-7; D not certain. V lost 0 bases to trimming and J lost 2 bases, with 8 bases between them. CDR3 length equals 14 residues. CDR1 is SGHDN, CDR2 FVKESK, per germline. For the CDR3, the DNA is TGTGCCAGCAGCCAAGATCGGACGGCCTACGAGCAGTACTTC. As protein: CASSQDRTAYEQYF. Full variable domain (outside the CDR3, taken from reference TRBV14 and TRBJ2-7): EAGVTQFPSHSVIEKGQTVTLRCDPISGHDNLYWYRRVMGKEIKFLLHFVKESKQDESGMPNNRFLAERTGGTYSTLKVQPAELEDSGVYFCASSQDRTAYEQYFGPGTRLTVT.

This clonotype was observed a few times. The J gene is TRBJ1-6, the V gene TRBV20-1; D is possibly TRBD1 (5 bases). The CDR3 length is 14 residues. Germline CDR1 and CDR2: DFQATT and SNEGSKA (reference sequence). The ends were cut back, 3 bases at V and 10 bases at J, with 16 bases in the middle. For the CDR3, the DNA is TGCAGTGCTAGTATGGGGACGGTATCCTCACCCCTCCACTTT. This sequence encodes CSASMGTVSSPLHF.

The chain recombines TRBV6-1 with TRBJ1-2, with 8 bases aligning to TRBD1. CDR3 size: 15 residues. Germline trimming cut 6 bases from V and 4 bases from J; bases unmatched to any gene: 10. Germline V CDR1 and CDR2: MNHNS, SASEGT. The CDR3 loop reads CASRTPDRAVYGYTF. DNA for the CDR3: TGTGCCAGCAGGACCCCGGACAGGGCTGTCTATGGCTACACCTTC.

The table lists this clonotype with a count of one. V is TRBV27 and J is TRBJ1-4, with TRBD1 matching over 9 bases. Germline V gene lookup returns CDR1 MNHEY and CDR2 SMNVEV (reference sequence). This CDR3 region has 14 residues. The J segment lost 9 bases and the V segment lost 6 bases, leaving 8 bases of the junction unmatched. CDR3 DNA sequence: TGTGCCAGCAGCGCCGGGACAGGGTGGCAAAAACTGTTTTTT. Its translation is CASSAGTGWQKLFF.

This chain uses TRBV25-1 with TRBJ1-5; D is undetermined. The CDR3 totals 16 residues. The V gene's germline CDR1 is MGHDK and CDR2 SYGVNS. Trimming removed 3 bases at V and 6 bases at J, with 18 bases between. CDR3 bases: TGTGCCAGCAGTGATGGCATGGACTTAGGTAGTCAGCCCCAGCATTTT. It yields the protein CASSDGMDLGSQPQHF.

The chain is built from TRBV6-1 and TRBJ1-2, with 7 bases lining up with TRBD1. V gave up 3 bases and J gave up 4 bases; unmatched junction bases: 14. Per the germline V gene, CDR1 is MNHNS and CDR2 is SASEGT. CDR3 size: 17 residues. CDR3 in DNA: TGTGCCAGCAGTGATCTGTACATTGGACAGGTCTTCTATGGCTACACCTTC. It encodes CASSDLYIGQVFYGYTF.

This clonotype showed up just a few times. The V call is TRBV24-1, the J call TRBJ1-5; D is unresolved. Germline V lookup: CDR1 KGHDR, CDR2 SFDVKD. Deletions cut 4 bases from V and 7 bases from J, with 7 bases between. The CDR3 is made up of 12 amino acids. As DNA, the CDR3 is TGTGCCACCAGTGAAGGTCGACAGCCCCAGCATTTT. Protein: CATSEGRQPQHF.

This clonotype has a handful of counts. Here the CDR3 DNA reads TGTGCCACCAGTGTCCCACGGGGGGAGGGCACTGAAGCTTTCTTT. Translating gives CATSVPRGEGTEAFF. The chain employs TRBV24-1 and TRBJ1-1, with D perhaps TRBD1 (5 bases). V was trimmed by 5 bases and J by 4 bases, leaving 16 bases between them. Per germline, CDR1 KGHDR and CDR2 SFDVKD. The CDR3 has 15 amino acids.

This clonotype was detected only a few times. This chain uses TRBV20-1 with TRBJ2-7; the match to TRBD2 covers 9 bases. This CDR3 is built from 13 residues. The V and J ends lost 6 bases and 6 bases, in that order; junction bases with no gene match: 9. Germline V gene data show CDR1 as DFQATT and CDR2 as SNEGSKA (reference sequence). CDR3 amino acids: CSAGTSLKREQYF. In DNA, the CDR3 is TGCAGTGCCGGGACTAGCCTCAAACGCGAGCAGTACTTC.

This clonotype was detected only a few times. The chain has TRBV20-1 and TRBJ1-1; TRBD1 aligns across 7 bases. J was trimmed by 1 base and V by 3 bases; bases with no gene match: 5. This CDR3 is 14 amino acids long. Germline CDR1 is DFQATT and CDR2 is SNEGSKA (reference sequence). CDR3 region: CSAREGAPNTEAFF. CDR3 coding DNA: TGCAGTGCTAGGGAGGGGGCCCCGAACACTGAAGCTTTCTTT.